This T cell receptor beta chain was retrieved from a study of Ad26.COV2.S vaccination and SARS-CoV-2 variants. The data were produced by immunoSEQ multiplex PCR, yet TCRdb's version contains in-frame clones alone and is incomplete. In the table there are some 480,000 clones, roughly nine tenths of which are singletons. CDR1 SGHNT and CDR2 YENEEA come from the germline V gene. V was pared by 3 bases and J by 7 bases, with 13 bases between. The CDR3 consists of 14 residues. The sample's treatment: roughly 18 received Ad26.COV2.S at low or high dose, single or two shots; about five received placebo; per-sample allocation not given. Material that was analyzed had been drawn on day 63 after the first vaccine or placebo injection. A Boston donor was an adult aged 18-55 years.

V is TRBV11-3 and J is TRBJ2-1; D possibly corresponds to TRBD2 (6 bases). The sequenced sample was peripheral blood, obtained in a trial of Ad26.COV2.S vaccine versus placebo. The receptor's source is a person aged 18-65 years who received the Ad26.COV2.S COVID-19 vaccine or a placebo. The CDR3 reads CASSLGGDGNEQFF. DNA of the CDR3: TGTGCCAGCAGCTTGGGAGGTGATGGAAATGAGCAGTTCTTC.